This T cell receptor beta chain is drawn from a study of early T cells in non-severe SARS-CoV-2 infection. In its sample, this clonotype was seen a few times. CDR1 and CDR2 (germline): SGHNT, YYREEE (reference sequence). The length of the CDR3 is 15 residues. V gave up 2 bases and J gave up 7 bases, with 16 bases separating them. In the library, individual cDNA molecules carried attached unique molecular identifiers. TCRdb itself ran the 5' RACE reads through MiXCR, one entry per CDR3 protein. The sample includes tens of thousands of distinct CDR3 sequences, 5.6% of them seen just once. The sample taken for sequencing was whole blood. This rearrangement joins TRBV5-4 to TRBJ2-1; D is tentatively TRBD1 or TRBD2 (5 bases each). The TCR comes from an adult who was a healthcare worker with PCR-confirmed SARS-CoV-2 infection or an uninfected control (not recorded which). CDR3 DNA: TGTGCCAGCAGCTTAGATGGGACGGTGGTTAATGAGCAGTTCTTC. This gives the protein CASSLDGTVVNEQFF.